This T cell receptor (beta chain) appears in the sequencing data of a study of T cells after yellow fever vaccination. Whole-study findings and limits: Abundant clonotypes from the bulk population could contaminate FACS-sorted repertoires. Boosting was followed by the reappearance of most primary-vaccination clones (approximately 95% CD4, under 90% CD8).

Using its own MiXCR run on the 5' RACE reads, TCRdb lists one record per CDR3 protein. The sample yields around 310,000 distinct CDR3 sequences, 8.7% seen once. Note on this clonotype: Its antigen is unknown.

CDR1 SGDLS and CDR2 YYNGEE come from the germline V gene. V lost 0 bases to trimming and J lost 1 base, with 8 bases between them. The CDR3 spans 15 residues. V is TRBV9 and J is TRBJ2-1; possibly TRBD1 or TRBD2 for D (5 bases each). The source was PBMCs, collected on the day of the first yellow fever vaccination. The receptor comes from a man younger than 35 who received the YFV17D yellow fever vaccine. The CDR3 protein is CASSVDWGSYNEQFF. CDR3 sequence (DNA): TGTGCCAGCAGCGTAGATTGGGGGTCCTACAATGAGCAGTTCTTC.